This TCR beta chain was obtained from a study of cytomegalovirus exposure and HLA in healthy donors. This clone has more than one count but fewer than ten. The PCR used 60 Vbeta and 13 Jbeta primers. The assay was immunoSEQ multiplex PCR, and TCRdb's table has in-frame clones only and misses some. The table includes some 90,000 clones, around 80% detected once. V lost 5 bases, J lost 5 bases, and 13 bases stayed unmatched. This CDR3 has 17 amino acids. Germline CDR1 LNHDA, CDR2 SQIVND (reference sequence). The clonotype originates from a man aged 45-65 years in good health and CMV-seropositive. Sequences were obtained from PBMCs. V gene TRBV19 combines with J gene TRBJ2-1; 9 bases map to TRBD2. This chain's CDR3 is CASSRLSGGRANNEQFF. CDR3 DNA: TGTGCCAGTAGTCGATTGAGTGGCGGGAGGGCCAACAATGAGCAGTTCTTC.